The rows below give T cell receptor beta chains drawn from one sample of a study of blood T cell repertoires in COVID-19. Data came from immunoSEQ multiplex PCR; TCRdb stores just in-frame clones and leaves some out. This table has about 300,000 clones, around 87% appearing once. The sequencing input was peripheral blood. Receptors were obtained from a woman in her 40s who had recovered from COVID-19. The CDR3 runs from the conserved cysteine through the conserved F or W. A D gene is named only where the DNA matches it firmly. Expanded clones get a size class; other rows say once, few or many, or leave the size out.

TRBV11-3,TRBJ2-3,NA,NA,TGTGCCAGCAGCTTACATTTCAAATACTCAGATACGCAGTATTTT,CASSLHFKYSDTQYF
TRBV3-1/TRBV3-2,TRBJ2-7,NA,TRBD2,TGTGCCAGCAGCCAAGTTCTCGGGGGGGGCGAGCAGTACTTC,CASSQVLGGGEQYF
TRBV6-2/TRBV6-3,TRBJ2-7,NA,NA,TGTGCCAGCAGCCGACTGGGGCGCGGCGAGCAGTACTTC,CASSRLGRGEQYF
TRBV18,TRBJ1-4,NA,NA,TGTGCCAGCTCACTGCGGCGAGTGGAAAAACTGTTTTTT,CASSLRRVEKLFF
TRBV5-1,TRBJ1-1,few,NA,TGCGCCAGCAGCTTGTTTGGGAGCGCTGAAGCTTTCTTT,CASSLFGSAEAFF
TRBV7-9,TRBJ2-7,once,NA,TGTGCCAGCAGCCGGGGGTCGGGGTACGAGCAGTACTTC,CASSRGSGYEQYF
TRBV5-1,TRBJ2-3,NA,TRBD2,TGCGCCAGCAGCTACCGACTAGCAATTAGCACAGATACGCAGTATTTT,CASSYRLAISTDTQYF
TRBV7-9,TRBJ1-2,NA,TRBD1,TGTGCCAGCAGCTTAGGCCCCGGGACAGGGGTCGACTATGGCTACACCTTC,CASSLGPGTGVDYGYTF
TRBV27,TRBJ2-3,NA,NA,TGTGCCAGCAGTTTTTTGCGGGTCACCCCCGGGGCAGATACGCAGTATTTT,CASSFLRVTPGADTQYF
TRBV4-1,TRBJ1-1,NA,TRBD1,TGCGCCAGCAGCCAGGTGGGACAGACGAACACTGAAGCTTTCTTT,CASSQVGQTNTEAFF
TRBV4-1,TRBJ2-3,NA,TRBD2,TGCGCCAGCAGCACCCGCCTAGCGGGGGGCTTCACAGATACGCAGTATTTT,CASSTRLAGGFTDTQYF
TRBV2,TRBJ2-2,NA,TRBD1,TGTGCCAGCAGTTCCGGGACAGAGAACACCGGGGAGCTGTTTTTT,CASSSGTENTGELFF
TRBV11-2,TRBJ1-5,NA,NA,TGTGCCAGCAGCTTAAACAGGGATCTTCAGCCCCAGCATTTT,CASSLNRDLQPQHF
TRBV21-1,TRBJ2-7,NA,NA,TGTGCCAGCATCCACAGGGGGCAAGAGGGCGAGCAGTACTTC,CASIHRGQEGEQYF
TRBV7-9,TRBJ1-1,NA,NA,TGTGCCAGCAGCTCTAGGGGACATGGCACTGAAGCTTTCTTT,CASSSRGHGTEAFF
TRBV19,TRBJ2-5,NA,TRBD2,TGTGCCAGTAGTATAGAGGGACTAGCGGACTTCCAAGAGACCCAGTACTTC,CASSIEGLADFQETQYF